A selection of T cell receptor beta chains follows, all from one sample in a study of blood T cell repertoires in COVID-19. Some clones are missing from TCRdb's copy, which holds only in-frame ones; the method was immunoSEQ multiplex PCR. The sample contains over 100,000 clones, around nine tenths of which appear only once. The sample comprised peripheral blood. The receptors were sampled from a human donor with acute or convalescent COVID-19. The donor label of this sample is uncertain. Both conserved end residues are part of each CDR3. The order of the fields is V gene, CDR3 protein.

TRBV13	CASLGDTQYF
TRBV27	CASSLGQGRGYTF
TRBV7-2	CASSLSRDTYEQYF
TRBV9	CASSVGGQGVTGELFF
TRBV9	CASSVSGTGGRTSYNEQFF
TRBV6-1	CASWAQGVGGNTIYF
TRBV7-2	CASSLAGHSYEQYF
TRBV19	CASRTGTGKLNEKLFF
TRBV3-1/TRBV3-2	CASSQGADGNTIYF
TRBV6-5	CASRLKTGGVTEAFF
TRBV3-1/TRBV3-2	CASSRGTTQETQYF
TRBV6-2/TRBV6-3	CASSYFRDRVSPLHF
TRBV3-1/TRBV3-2	CASRRGTEAFF
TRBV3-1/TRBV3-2	CASSPRSTGVQPQHF
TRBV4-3	CASSQELARAYPTSTDTQYF
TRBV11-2	CASSWRRQGLSGNTIYF
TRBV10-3	CAISESPGTGSYGYTF